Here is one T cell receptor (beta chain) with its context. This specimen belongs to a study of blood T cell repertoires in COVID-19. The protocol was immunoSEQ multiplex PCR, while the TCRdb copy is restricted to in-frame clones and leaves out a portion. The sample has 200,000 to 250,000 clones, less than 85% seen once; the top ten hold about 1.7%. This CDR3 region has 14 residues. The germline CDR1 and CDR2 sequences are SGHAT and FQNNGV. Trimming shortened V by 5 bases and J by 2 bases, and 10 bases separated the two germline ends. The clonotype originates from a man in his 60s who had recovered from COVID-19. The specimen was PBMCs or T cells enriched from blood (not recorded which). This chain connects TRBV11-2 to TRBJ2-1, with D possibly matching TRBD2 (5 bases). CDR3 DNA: TGTGCCAGCAGCCAGACACTAGCCTACAATGAGCAGTTCTTC. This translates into CASSQTLAYNEQFF.